This TCR beta chain was sequenced for a study of T cells expressing NK-cell markers (dated by TCRdb to the early 2020s). Notes on the research overall: In sorted CD3+CD56+NKG2C+, CD3+CD56+NKG2C- and CD3+CD56-NKG2C+ T-cell subsets from 7 to 9 donors, TCR beta-chain repertoires were profiled. Of the eight sequenced donors, seven were found to be HCMV-seropositive and one was found to be HCMV-seronegative. All eight donors whose samples were sequenced were randomly selected healthy volunteers, three of them men and five women. The libraries were sequenced on Illumina HiSeq 2000/2500, MiSeq or NextSeq, producing 2 x 150 bp reads.

Sequences MNHEY (CDR1) and SMNVEV (CDR2) are obtained from the germline V gene (reference sequence). The CDR3 runs 12 amino acids, cysteine and phenylalanine included. DNA for this receptor is not on file. The full study reports these points: In 6 or 7 donors, the dominant CD3+CD56+NKG2C+ clonotypes ranked among the top 10 CD8+ clonotypes, making up 1.0-7.0% of CD8+ T cells. Those dominant clonotypes were again the most abundant among CD3+CD56-NKG2C+ cells in a few donors, at about 25-65%. Whether the expanded NKG2C-expressing T cell clones were specific for HCMV antigens was left unclear.

HCMV serostatus was determined by detecting HCMV-specific IgG in serum with a commercial ELISA kit. Ficoll density gradient centrifugation was used to isolate peripheral blood mononuclear cells from blood. As concerns this clonotype: The target of this receptor is not known.

The data were produced on an Illumina HiSeq 2000. The TCR beta cDNA libraries were made using 5'RACE template switching, a step that added both a universal primer site and unique molecular identifiers. cDNA synthesis was primed from the TCR beta constant segment, followed by two successive PCR amplification steps. On the study's bioinformatics: MIGEC handled demultiplexing of the reads and grouping by UMI, while MiTCR was used to assemble and quantify clonotypes. To remove erroneous sequences, TCR cDNA sequences were retained only when supported by two or more reads. The tcR package was used for downstream repertoire analysis, and clonotypes were matched between fractions using CDR3 nucleotide sequence together with V segment. Antigen specificity was annotated against VDJdb with VDJmatch, allowing one amino acid substitution in CDR3. Each entry corresponds to one CDR3 protein sequence from reads that TCRdb reprocessed, and DNA is not given. For this entry, the V and J calls and clone size follow TCRdb and not the study's own pipeline. The table for this sample shows about 540,000 distinct CDR3 sequences. Of the sample, roughly 3.6% is held by the ten largest clones.

Specimen: blood T cells: a sorted CD56 or NKG2C T cell subset, CD4+ or CD8+ T cells, or bulk PBMC T cells (not recorded which). The sequence came from a man younger than 35 in good health. Donor details come from another sample of the same person, matched by shared clones. Recombination connected TRBV27 to TRBJ2-2. CDR3 reads: CATTTTTGELFF.